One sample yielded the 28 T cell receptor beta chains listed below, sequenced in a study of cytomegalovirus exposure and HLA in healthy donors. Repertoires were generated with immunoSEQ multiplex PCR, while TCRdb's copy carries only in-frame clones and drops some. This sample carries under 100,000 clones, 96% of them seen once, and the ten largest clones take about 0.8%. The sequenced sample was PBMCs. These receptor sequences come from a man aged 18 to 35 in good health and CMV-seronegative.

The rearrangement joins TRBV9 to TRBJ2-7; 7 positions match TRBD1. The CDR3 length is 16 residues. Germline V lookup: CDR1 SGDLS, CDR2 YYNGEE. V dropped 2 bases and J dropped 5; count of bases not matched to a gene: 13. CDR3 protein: CASSVIGGARSHEQYF. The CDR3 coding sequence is TGTGCCAGCAGCGTTATAGGGGGCGCTCGGAGCCACGAGCAGTACTTC.

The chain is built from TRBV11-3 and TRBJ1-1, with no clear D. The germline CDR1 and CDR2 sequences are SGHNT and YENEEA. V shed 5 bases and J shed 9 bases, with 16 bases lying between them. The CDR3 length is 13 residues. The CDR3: CASSLRGRDQAFF. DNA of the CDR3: TGTGCCAGCAGCCTAAGAGGGAGGGATCAAGCTTTCTTT.

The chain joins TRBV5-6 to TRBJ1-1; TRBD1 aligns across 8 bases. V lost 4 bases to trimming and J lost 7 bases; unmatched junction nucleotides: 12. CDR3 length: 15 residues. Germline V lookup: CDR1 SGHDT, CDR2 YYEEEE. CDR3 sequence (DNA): TGTGCCAGCAGCCTCCAAGGACAGGGAGCGTTTGAAGCTTTCTTT. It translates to CASSLQGQGAFEAFF.

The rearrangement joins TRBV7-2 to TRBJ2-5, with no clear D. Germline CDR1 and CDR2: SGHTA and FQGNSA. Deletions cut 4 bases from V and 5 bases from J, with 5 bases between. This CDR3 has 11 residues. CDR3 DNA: TGTGCCAGCAGCTCTAAGGAGACCCAGTACTTC. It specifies CASSSKETQYF.

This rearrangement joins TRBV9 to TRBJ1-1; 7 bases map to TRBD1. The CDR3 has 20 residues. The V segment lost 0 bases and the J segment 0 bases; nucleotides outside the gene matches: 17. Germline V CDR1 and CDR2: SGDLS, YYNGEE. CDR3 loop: CASSVGTGDALGYMNTEAFF. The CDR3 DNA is TGTGCCAGCAGCGTAGGAACAGGGGATGCGCTCGGATACATGAACACTGAAGCTTTCTTT.

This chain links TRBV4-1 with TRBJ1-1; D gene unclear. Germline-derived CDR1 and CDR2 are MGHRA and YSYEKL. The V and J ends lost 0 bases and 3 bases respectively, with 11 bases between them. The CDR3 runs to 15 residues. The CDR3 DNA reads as TGCGCCAGCAGCCAAGATGTTCGAGGATACACTGAAGCTTTCTTT. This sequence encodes CASSQDVRGYTEAFF.

CDR3 loop: CASSQGLQETQYF. The CDR3 DNA follows: TGTGCCAGCAGCCAAGGTCTCCAAGAGACCCAGTACTTC. The gene calls are TRBV14 and TRBJ2-5; D gene ambiguous. This CDR3 is built from 13 residues. Per germline, CDR1 SGHDN and CDR2 FVKESK. The ends were cut back, 1 base at V and 1 base at J, with 4 bases in the middle.

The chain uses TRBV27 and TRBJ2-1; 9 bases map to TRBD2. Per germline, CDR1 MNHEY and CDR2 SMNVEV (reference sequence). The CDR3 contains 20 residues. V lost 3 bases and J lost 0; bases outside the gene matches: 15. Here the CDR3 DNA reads TGTGCCAGCAGTTTTCTGGCGGGAGGGCCAGTTTCCGACTCCTACAATGAGCAGTTCTTC. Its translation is CASSFLAGGPVSDSYNEQFF.

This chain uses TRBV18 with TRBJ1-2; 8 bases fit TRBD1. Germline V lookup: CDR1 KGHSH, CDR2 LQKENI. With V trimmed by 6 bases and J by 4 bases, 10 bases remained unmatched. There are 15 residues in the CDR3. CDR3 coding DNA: TGTGCCAGCTCGTCCTCAGGGGGCGCGGTCTATGGCTACACCTTC. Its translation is CASSSSGGAVYGYTF.

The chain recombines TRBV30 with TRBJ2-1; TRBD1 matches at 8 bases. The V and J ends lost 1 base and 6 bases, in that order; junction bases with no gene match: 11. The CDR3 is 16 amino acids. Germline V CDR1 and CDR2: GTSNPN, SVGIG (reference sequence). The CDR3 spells CAWSAYGTGAFNEQFF. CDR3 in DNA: TGTGCCTGGAGTGCTTACGGGACAGGTGCTTTCAATGAGCAGTTCTTC. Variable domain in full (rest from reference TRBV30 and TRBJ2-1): SQTIHQWPATLVQPVGSPLSLECTVEGTSNPNLYWYRQAAGRGLQLLFYSVGIGQISSEVPQNLSASRPQDRQFILSSKKLLLSDSGFYLCAWSAYGTGAFNEQFFGPGTRLTVL.

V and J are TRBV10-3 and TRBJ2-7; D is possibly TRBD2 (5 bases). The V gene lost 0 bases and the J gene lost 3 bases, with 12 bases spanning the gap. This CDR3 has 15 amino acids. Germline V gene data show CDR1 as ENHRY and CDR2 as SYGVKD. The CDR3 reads CAISESGVSLYEQYF. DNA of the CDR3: TGTGCCATCAGTGAGTCCGGGGTCTCCCTCTACGAGCAGTACTTC.

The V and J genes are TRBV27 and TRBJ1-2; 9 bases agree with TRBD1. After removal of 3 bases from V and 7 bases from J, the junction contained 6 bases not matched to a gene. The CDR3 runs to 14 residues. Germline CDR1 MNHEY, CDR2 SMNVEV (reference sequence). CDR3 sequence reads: CASSLQQGALGYTF. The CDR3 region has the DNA TGTGCCAGCAGTTTGCAACAGGGGGCGCTTGGCTACACCTTC.

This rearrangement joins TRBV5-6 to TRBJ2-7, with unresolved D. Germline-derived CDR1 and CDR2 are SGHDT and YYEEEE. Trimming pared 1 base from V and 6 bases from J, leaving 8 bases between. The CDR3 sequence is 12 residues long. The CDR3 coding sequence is TGTGCCAGCAGCTTGAGCCTTTCCGAGCAGTACTTC. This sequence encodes CASSLSLSEQYF.

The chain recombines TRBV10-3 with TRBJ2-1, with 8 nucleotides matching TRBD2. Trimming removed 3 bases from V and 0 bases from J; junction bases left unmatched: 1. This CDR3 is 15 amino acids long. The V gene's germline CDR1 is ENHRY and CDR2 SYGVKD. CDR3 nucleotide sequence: TGTGCCATCAGTGAAACTAGCGGCTCCTACAATGAGCAGTTCTTC. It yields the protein CAISETSGSYNEQFF.

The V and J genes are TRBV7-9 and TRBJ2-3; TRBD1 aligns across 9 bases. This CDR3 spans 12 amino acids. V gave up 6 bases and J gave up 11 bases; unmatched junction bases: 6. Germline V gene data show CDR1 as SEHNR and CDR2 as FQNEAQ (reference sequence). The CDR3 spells CASSKPGQGQYF. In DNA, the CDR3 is TGTGCCAGCAGTAAACCGGGACAGGGGCAGTATTTT.

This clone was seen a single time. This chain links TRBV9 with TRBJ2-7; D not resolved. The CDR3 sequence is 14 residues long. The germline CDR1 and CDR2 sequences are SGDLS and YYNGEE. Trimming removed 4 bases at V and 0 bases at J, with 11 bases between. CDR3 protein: CASSPSWSSYEQYV. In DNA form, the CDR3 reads TGTGCCAGCAGCCCTTCGTGGAGCTCCTACGAGCAGTACGTC.

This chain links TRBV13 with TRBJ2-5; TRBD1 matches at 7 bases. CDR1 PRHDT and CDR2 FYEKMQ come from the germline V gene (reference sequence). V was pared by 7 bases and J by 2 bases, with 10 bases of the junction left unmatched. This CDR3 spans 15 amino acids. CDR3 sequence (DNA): TGTGCCAGCATTAACAGGGGTGGGGTACAAGAGACCCAGTACTTC. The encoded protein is CASINRGGVQETQYF.

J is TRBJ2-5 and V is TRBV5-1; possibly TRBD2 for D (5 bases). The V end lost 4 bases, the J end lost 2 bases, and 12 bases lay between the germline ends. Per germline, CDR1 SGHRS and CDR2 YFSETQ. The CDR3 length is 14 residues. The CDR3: CASSRQDSQETQYF. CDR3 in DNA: TGCGCCAGCAGCCGCCAGGACTCACAAGAGACCCAGTACTTC.

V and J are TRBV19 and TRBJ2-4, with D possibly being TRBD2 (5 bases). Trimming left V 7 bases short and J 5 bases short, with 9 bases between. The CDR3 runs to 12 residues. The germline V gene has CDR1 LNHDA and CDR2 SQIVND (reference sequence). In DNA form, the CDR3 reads TGTGCCAGTATCGACTACCAAAACATTCAGTACTTC. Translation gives CASIDYQNIQYF.

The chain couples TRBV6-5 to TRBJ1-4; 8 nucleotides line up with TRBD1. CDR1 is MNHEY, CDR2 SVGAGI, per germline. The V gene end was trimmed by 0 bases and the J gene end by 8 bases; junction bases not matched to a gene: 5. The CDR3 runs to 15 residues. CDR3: CASSYSQGAGEKLFF. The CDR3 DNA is TGTGCCAGCAGTTACTCCCAGGGGGCGGGGGAAAAACTGTTTTTT.

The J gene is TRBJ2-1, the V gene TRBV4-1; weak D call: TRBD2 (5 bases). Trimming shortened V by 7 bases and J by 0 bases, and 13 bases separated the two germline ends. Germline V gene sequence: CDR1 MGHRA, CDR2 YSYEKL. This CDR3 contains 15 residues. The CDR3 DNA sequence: TGCGCCAGCATGCTTCGAGAGGGCTCCTACAATGAGCAGTTCTTC. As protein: CASMLREGSYNEQFF.

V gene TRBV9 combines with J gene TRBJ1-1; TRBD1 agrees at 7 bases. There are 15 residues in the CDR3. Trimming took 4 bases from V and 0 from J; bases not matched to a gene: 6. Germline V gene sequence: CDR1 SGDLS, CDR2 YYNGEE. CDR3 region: CASSPRDRLNTEAFF. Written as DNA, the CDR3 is TGTGCCAGCAGCCCGCGGGACAGATTGAACACTGAAGCTTTCTTT.

CDR3 residues: CASSLDGSGGDTQYF. The CDR3 nucleotides are TGTGCCAGCAGCTTAGACGGGAGTGGTGGAGATACGCAGTATTTT. The chain is built from TRBV7-2 and TRBJ2-3, with TRBD2 as a possible D gene (6 bases). This CDR3 has 15 residues. Germline V gene sequence: CDR1 SGHTA, CDR2 FQGNSA. The V end was cut by 1 base, the J end by 5 bases, with 13 bases between. Supplemented by reference TRBV7-2 and TRBJ2-3, the full variable domain reads GAGVSQSPSNKVTEKGKDVELRCDPISGHTALYWYRQSLGQGLEFLIYFQGNSAPDKSGLPSDRFSAERTGGSVSTLTIQRTQQEDSAVYLCASSLDGSGGDTQYFGPGTRLTVL.

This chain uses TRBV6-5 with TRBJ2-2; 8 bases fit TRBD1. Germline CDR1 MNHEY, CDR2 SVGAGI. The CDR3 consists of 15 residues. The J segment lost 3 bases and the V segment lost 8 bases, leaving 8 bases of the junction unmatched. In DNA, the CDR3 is TGTGCCAGCCGGAGGGGACAGGTCGACACCGGGGAGCTGTTTTTT. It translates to CASRRGQVDTGELFF.

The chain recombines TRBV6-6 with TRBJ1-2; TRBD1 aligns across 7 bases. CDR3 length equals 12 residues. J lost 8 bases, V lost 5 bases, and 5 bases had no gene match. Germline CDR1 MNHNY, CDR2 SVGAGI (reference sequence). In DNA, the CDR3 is TGTGCCAGCAGTCCAACAGGGGAAGGCTACACCTTC. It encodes CASSPTGEGYTF.

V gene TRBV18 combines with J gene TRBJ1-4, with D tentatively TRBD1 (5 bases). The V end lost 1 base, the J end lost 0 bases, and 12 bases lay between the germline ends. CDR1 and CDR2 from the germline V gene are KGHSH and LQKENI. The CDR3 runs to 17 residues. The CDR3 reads CASSPLLRQSTNEKLFF. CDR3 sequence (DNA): TGTGCCAGCTCACCACTGCTAAGACAGTCAACTAATGAAAAACTGTTTTTT. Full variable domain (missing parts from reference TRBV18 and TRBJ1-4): NAGVMQNPRHLVRRRGQEARLRCSPMKGHSHVYWYRQLPEEGLKFMVYLQKENIIDESGMPKERFSAEFPKEGPSILRIQQVVRGDSAAYFCASSPLLRQSTNEKLFFGSGTQLSVL.

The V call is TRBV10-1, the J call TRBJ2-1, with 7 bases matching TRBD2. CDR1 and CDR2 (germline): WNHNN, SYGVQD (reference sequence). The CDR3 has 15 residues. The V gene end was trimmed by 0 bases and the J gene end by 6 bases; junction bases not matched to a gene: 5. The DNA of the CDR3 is TGCGCCAGCAGTGAGTCGTCTAGCGGAGCCAATGAGCAGTTCTTC. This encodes CASSESSSGANEQFF.

CDR3 in DNA: TGTGCCAGCAGCTGGACTAGCGGGAGTGGTGATACGCAGTATTTT. The encoded protein is CASSWTSGSGDTQYF. The chain has TRBV11-3 and TRBJ2-3, with 13 bases lining up with TRBD2. Per the germline V gene, CDR1 is SGHNT and CDR2 is YENEEA. The CDR3 consists of 15 residues. J was trimmed by 6 bases and V by 4 bases; bases with no gene match: 4. Full variable domain (remainder filled in from reference TRBV11-3 and TRBJ2-3): EAGVVQSPRYKIIEKKQPVAFWCNPISGHNTLYWYLQNLGQGPELLIRYENEEAVDDSQLPKDRFSAERLKGVDSTLKIQPAELGDSAVYLCASSWTSGSGDTQYFGPGTRLTVL.